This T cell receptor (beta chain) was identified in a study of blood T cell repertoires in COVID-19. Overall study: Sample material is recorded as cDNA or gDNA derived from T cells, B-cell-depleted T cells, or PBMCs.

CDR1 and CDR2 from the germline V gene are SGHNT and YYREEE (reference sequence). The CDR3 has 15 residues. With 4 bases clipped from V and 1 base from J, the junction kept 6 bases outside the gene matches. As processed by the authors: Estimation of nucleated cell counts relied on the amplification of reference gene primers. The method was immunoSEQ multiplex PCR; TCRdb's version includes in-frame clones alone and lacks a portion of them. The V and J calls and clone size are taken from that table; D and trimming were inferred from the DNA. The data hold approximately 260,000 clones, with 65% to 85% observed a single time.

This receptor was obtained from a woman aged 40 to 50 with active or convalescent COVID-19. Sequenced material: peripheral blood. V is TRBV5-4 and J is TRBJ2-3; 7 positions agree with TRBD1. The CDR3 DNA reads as TGTGCCAGCAGCGACACAGGGGCCGGCACAGATACGCAGTATTTT. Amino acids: CASSDTGAGTDTQYF.